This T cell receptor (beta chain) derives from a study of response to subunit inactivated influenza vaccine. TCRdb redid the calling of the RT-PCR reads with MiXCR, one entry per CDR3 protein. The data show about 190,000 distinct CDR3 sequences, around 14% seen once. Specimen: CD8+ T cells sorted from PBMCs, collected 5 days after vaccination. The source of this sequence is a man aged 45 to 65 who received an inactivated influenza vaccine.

The CDR3 DNA reads as TGCGCCAGCAGCTTCAGTACTAGCGGGAGAGGTGAGCAGTTCTTC. Protein product: CASSFSTSGRGEQFF. The V call is TRBV5-1, the J call TRBJ2-1; 11 bases line up with TRBD2. The CDR3 extends over 15 amino acids. Trimming cost V 2 bases and J 9 bases; bases outside gene matches: 7. The germline V gene encodes CDR1 SGHRS and CDR2 YFSETQ.